The 17 T cell receptor beta chains listed next were all sequenced from one sample in a study of blood T cell repertoires in COVID-19. Sequencing was performed with immunoSEQ multiplex PCR; in TCRdb, only in-frame clones are kept and a portion is missing. The sample includes about 280,000 clones, roughly 89% of them seen just once. Sequencing was carried out using PBMCs or T cells enriched from blood (not recorded which). The receptor source for this set is a woman aged 18 to 35 with acute COVID-19.

A word on this clone: The junction shows a germline mismatch at one end, possibly a read error. The rearrangement uses TRBV5-1 and TRBJ2-7, with 7 bases matching TRBD2. The CDR3 extends over 13 amino acids. Germline values: CDR1 SGHRS, CDR2 YFSETQ. The CDR3 DNA reads as TGCGCCACCAGCTTGGTCGGGGGGTACGAGCAGTACTTC. It translates to CATSLVGGYEQYF.

The rearrangement links TRBV4-3 to TRBJ2-1; 7 bases are shared with TRBD2. The CDR3 contains 16 residues. Unmatched junction bases numbered 11, after V lost 5 bases and J lost 4 bases. Per germline, CDR1 LGHNA and CDR2 YSLEER. The DNA for the CDR3 is TGCGCCAGCAGCATAGGGACTACCGAGGGGTACAATGAGCAGTTCTTC. Translated: CASSIGTTEGYNEQFF.

The chain carries TRBV6-1 and TRBJ1-3; D may be TRBD1 (5 bases). This CDR3 is 13 amino acids long. CDR1 MNHNS and CDR2 SASEGT come from the germline V gene. V dropped 2 bases and J dropped 4 bases, with 6 bases sitting between them. The CDR3 DNA reads as TGTGCCAGCAGTGAAAAGGGGGGAAACACCATATATTTT. This gives the protein CASSEKGGNTIYF.

The chain joins TRBV27 to TRBJ1-1, with a weak D call TRBD1 (6 bases). There are 16 residues in the CDR3. V gave up 6 bases and J gave up 3 bases, with 20 bases separating them. Germline CDR1 is MNHEY and CDR2 is SMNVEV (reference sequence). Here the CDR3 DNA reads TGTGCCAGCAGACTAACGAGGGGAGGGGGGGACACTGAAGCTTTCTTT. Residues: CASRLTRGGGDTEAFF.

The chain combines TRBV2 with TRBJ2-7; a weak D match, TRBD2 (5 bases). The CDR3 is 13 amino acids. CDR1 is SNHLY and CDR2 is FYNNEI in the germline V gene. Trimming removed 8 bases from V and 0 bases from J, with 11 bases in between. DNA for the CDR3: TGTGCCAGCGCGGAGGCCCGCTCCTACGAGCAGTACTTC. Amino acid sequence: CASAEARSYEQYF.

The gene calls are TRBV30 and TRBJ2-1; TRBD1 matches at 10 bases. The V segment lost 7 bases and the J segment 7 bases; nucleotides outside the gene matches: 7. The CDR3 sequence is 13 residues long. Germline V gene sequence: CDR1 GTSNPN, CDR2 SVGIG (reference sequence). CDR3 loop: CASTGTGVNEQFF. CDR3 nucleotide sequence: TGTGCCTCGACCGGGACAGGGGTAAATGAGCAGTTCTTC.

The genes are TRBV24-1 and TRBJ2-7, with 7 positions matching TRBD2. Germline V gene lookup returns CDR1 KGHDR and CDR2 SFDVKD. V was pared by 4 bases and J by 4 bases, with 3 bases of the junction left unmatched. The CDR3 totals 13 residues. Here the CDR3 reads CATSDQAGYEQYF. The CDR3 DNA reads TGTGCCACCAGTGACCAAGCGGGGTACGAGCAGTACTTC.

V and J are TRBV12-2 and TRBJ2-1; TRBD2 is the table's D call, not checked against the DNA. TRBV12-2 is a documented pseudogene. This CDR3 has 17 residues. The CDR3 DNA reads as TGTGCAAGTCGCTTACTGTTGGTCCGGGACTCCTACAATGAGCAGTTCTTC. This translates into CASRLLLVRDSYNEQFF.

This chain connects TRBV6-6 to TRBJ2-1, with unresolved D. This CDR3 region has 13 residues. V dropped 0 bases and J dropped 9 bases, with 9 bases sitting between them. Germline V gene lookup returns CDR1 MNHNY and CDR2 SVGAGI (reference sequence). CDR3 nucleotides: TGTGCCAGCAGTTACTCCTCGGTTCCTGAGCAGTTCTTC. It encodes CASSYSSVPEQFF.

J is TRBJ2-2 and V is TRBV4-3, with 11 positions matching TRBD1. CDR1 and CDR2 (germline): LGHNA, YSLEER. This CDR3 comprises 18 residues. V lost 4 bases to trimming and J lost 5 bases; unmatched junction nucleotides: 12. The CDR3 sequence: CASSRGLPGQGVTGELFF. CDR3 nucleotide sequence: TGCGCCAGCAGCCGGGGTCTACCGGGACAGGGGGTTACCGGGGAGCTGTTTTTT.

The chain combines TRBV27 with TRBJ2-2; 14 bases align to TRBD2. Germline trimming cut 3 bases from V and 3 bases from J; bases unmatched to any gene: 9. This CDR3 is built from 19 residues. Germline CDR1 reads MNHEY; CDR2 reads SMNVEV (reference sequence). CDR3 loop: CASSFSRTSGRNYTGELFF. The CDR3 nucleotides read TGTGCCAGCAGTTTTAGTCGGACTAGCGGGAGGAATTACACCGGGGAGCTGTTTTTT.

The CDR3 DNA reads as TGTGCCAGCAGACTACAGGGCGTGAACACTGAAGCTTTCTTT. Residues: CASRLQGVNTEAFF. V gene TRBV28 combines with J gene TRBJ1-1; TRBD1 is a possible D gene (6 bases). This CDR3 comprises 14 residues. Germline V gene lookup returns CDR1 MDHEN and CDR2 SYDVKM. V lost 6 bases and J 0 bases, leaving 11 bases between the germline ends.

The chain recombines TRBV28 with TRBJ2-6, with 12 bases identical to TRBD1. V shed 3 bases, J shed 3 bases, and the junction held 6 bases outside the gene matches. Germline V gene data show CDR1 as MDHEN and CDR2 as SYDVKM. CDR3 length equals 18 residues. This CDR3 is CASSFSGQGAFGANVLTF. The CDR3 DNA follows: TGTGCCAGCAGTTTCTCGGGACAGGGGGCGTTTGGGGCCAACGTCCTGACTTTC.

This clone was counted between two and nine times. The chain is built from TRBV6-6 and TRBJ2-6; 8 nucleotides agree with TRBD1. Germline trimming cut 5 bases from V and 2 bases from J; bases unmatched to any gene: 8. This CDR3 has 17 residues. The V gene's germline CDR1 is MNHNY and CDR2 SVGAGI (reference sequence). CDR3 in DNA: TGTGCCAGCAGTCGCGCTACACAGGGGGCTGGGGCCAACGTCCTGACTTTC. This encodes CASSRATQGAGANVLTF.

This clone appeared once. The rearrangement joins TRBV12-3 or TRBV12-4 to TRBJ1-4; no clear D gene. The CDR3 consists of 11 residues. V was clipped by 1 base and J by 10 bases, with 4 bases between them. CDR3 amino acids: CASSLGRKLFF. The DNA of the CDR3 is TGTGCCAGCAGTTTAGGGAGAAAACTGTTTTTT.

The chain joins TRBV6-5 to TRBJ2-7; a possible D gene is TRBD1 (6 bases). V shed 1 base and J shed 3 bases, with 13 bases lying between them. The CDR3 loop spans 15 amino acids. CDR1 and CDR2 from the germline V gene are MNHEY and SVGAGI. CDR3 sequence (DNA): TGTGCCAGCAGTTACTTCAGGGGCGATAGCTACGAGCAGTACTTC. It codes for CASSYFRGDSYEQYF.

The V gene is TRBV5-1, the J gene TRBJ1-2, with TRBD1 matching over 10 bases. The CDR3 extends over 14 amino acids. V was pared by 0 bases and J by 5 bases, with 1 base of the junction left unmatched. The germline V gene has CDR1 SGHRS and CDR2 YFSETQ. The CDR3 DNA is TGCGCCAGCAGCTTGGGACAGGGGGCGTATGGCTACACCTTC. Its protein product is CASSLGQGAYGYTF.